Included here is one T cell receptor (beta chain) sequence, with context. Its antigen is unknown. Base qualities were left out, and no much larger clone turns up one base away. Relative to germline, V is 8 bases shorter and J is 3 bases shorter, with 14 bases between their ends. Inclusive of the bounding cysteine and phenylalanine, the CDR3 is 14 residues long. Only the CDR3 DNA stays, 42 bases, in frame from base 1. Via the germline V gene (reference sequence), CDR1 is LNHDA and CDR2 SQIVND. Library prep was done by PCR. DNA from cultured CD4+ T cells underwent TCR sequencing with the Oncomine TCR Beta short-read assay at the Johns Hopkins FTIC core. Genomic DNA was extracted from the cultured CD4+ T cells with the QIAamp micro DNA kit. Oncomine TCR Beta libraries from cultured CD4+ T cells were pooled with unique dual indexes and sequenced on an Illumina iSeq 100. As for the original processing: Non-productive sequences were removed, and CDR3s not starting with C, not ending with F or W, or shorter than 7 amino acids were discarded. Antigen-specific clonotypes were identified using the MANAFEST web application through comparison of peptide-stimulated wells with reference and other culture wells. For a clone to be called positive, the clone needed an FDR below 0.05, an odds ratio above 5, and a productive frequency above 0.1% in at least two of three replicate wells. Clonotypes that were significantly expanded in both SARS-CoV-2 spike wells and at least one common cold coronavirus spike condition were defined as cross-reactive. Levenshtein distances (stringdist) and unrooted phylogenetic trees (ape) in R version 3.6.1 were used to assess CDR3 homology. TCRdb passed the public sequencing reads through fastp at Q25 and MiXCR, retaining productive beta sequences. Entries that share a CDR3 protein sequence are merged under the most common genes and DNA. TCRdb, not the authors, supplied the V and J calls. The sample table lists about 16,000 distinct CDR3 sequences, around half of them with a count of one. Around 7.7% of the sample lies in the top ten.

This sample was included in a study of vaccination and CD4 T cells after COVID-19 (dated by TCRdb to between 2021 and 2024). Describing the broader study: SARS-CoV-2 positivity had been established in the convalescent patients by nasal swab PCR, and mild disease was recorded in several of these patients and severe disease in one. Control cultures used a CEFX viral epitope pool as positive control, an HIV-1 Nef peptide pool as negative control, or no peptide. Each participant got two doses of either the Pfizer-BioNTech BNT162b2 vaccine (n=8) or the Moderna mRNA-1273 vaccine (n=2). Post-vaccine blood samples were obtained a median of about 77 days after the second vaccine dose, with a range of about 12 to 241 days. Post-COVID blood samples from convalescent patients were collected a median of about 100 days after diagnosis, with a range of 35 to 161 days. Overlapping spike peptide pools from SARS-CoV-2 and from the common cold coronaviruses HCoV-NL63, HCoV-OC43 and HCoV-229E were used as culture stimuli. In ten to eleven COVID-19 convalescent patients and a handful of infection-naive healthy vaccine recipients, researchers compared the spike-specific CD4+ TCR repertoire from before mRNA vaccination with the repertoire from after. Six males and four females were included in the convalescent cohort, with two Hispanic individuals, seven Caucasians, two Asians and one multiracial person represented. The investigation overall reported the following: In convalescent patients, a median around 86% of post-vaccine SARS-CoV-2-reactive clones were detected only after vaccination, suggesting vaccine-specific priming. An increase in the median number of SARS-CoV-2-reactive clonotypes from approximately 21 after infection to about 39 after vaccination was observed, but the change was not found to be significant. Nearly all vaccine-specific clones in convalescent patients (304 of 307) were mono-reactive for SARS-CoV-2 spike rather than cross-reactive with common cold coronaviruses. Only a relatively small number of convalescent patients were included in the study, and early timepoints following natural infection were not analyzed.

The treatment or condition label here, explained by the study, means: approximately 10-day PBMC culture with coronavirus spike peptide pools or control peptides (ViraFEST assay). The study used the ViraFEST assay, which expanded antigen-specific T cells with peptide pools and then identified expanded clonotypes by TCR sequencing. Positive SARS-CoV-2 PCR tests in the convalescent patients dated from March to December 2020, before Alpha, Beta and Delta variants emerged in the United States. Each well held 2 million to 2.5 million PBMCs cultured with around 9 ug/ml peptide pools in IMDM containing 5% human AB serum and 9 to 10 IU/ml IL-2. On days 3 and 7, half of the culture medium was replaced with fresh IL-2-containing medium. CD4+ T cells were isolated after less than twelve days of culture through negative selection using the EasySep CD4+ T cell isolation kit. Ficoll-Paque Plus gradient centrifugation was used to isolate PBMCs from whole blood, and the isolated PBMCs were then either used fresh or cryopreserved at -140C. In general, triplicate wells were set up for every culture condition.

The material was CD4+ T cells from blood, cultured in vitro, obtained before SARS-CoV-2 vaccination. This receptor was identified in a human donor who had recovered from COVID-19. Here the chain combines TRBV19 and TRBJ1-5; a weak D assignment points to TRBD1 (5 bases agree). CDR3 reads: CASDRDGINQPQHF. The DNA sequence is as follows: TGTGCCAGTGATCGGGACGGAATCAATCAGCCCCAGCATTTT. With the rest looked up from the reference TRBV19 and TRBJ1-5 genes rather than sequenced, the full variable domain is DGGITQSPKYLFRKEGQNVTLSCEQNLNHDAMYWYRQDPGQGLRLIYYSQIVNDFQKGDIAEGYSVSREKKESFPLTVTSAQKNPTAFYLCASDRDGINQPQHFGDGTRLSIL.